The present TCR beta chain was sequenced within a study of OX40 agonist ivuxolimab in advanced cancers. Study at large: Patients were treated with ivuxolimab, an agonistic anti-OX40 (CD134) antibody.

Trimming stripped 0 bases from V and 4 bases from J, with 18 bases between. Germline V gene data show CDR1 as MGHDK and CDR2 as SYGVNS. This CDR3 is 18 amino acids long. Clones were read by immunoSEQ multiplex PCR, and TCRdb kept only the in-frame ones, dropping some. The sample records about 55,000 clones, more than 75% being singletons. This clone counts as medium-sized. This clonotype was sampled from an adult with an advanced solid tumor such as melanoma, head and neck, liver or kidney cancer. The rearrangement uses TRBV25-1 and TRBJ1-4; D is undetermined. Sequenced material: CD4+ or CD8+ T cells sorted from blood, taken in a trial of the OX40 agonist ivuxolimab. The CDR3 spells CASSEYKSGQVVNEKLFF. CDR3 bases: TGTGCCAGCAGTGAATATAAAAGTGGTCAGGTCGTTAATGAAAAACTGTTTTTT.